The rows below give T cell receptor beta chains drawn from one sample of a study of response to subunit inactivated influenza vaccine. Using its own MiXCR run on the RT-PCR reads, TCRdb lists one record per CDR3 protein. The table shows roughly 650,000 distinct CDR3 sequences, with approximately 14% occurring only once. The specimen comprised PBMCs from blood, sampled around 14 days before vaccination. Receptor source: a man aged 50 to 59 who received an inactivated influenza vaccine. Each CDR3 is given with its conserved first and last residue. D genes are given only for firm matches. The listing skips clone size in some rows; elsewhere it reads once, few, many or a size class.

DNA: TGCAGCGTTGGAGAGGGGAGGAATCAGCCCCAGCATTTT; CDR3: CSVGEGRNQPQHF; J: TRBJ1-5; V: TRBV29-1; D: NA; size: few
DNA: TGTGCCAGCAGCCAAGTTGGTTCCCAAACTGAAGCTTTCTTT; CDR3: CASSQVGSQTEAFF; J: TRBJ1-1; V: TRBV14; D: NA; size: few
DNA: TGCGCCAGCAGCCAAGATTCCGAGAACACCGGGGAGCTGTTTTTT; CDR3: CASSQDSENTGELFF; J: TRBJ2-2; V: TRBV4-3; D: NA; size: many
DNA: TGCAGTGCTAGGTCGGGGTCCACCTACGAGCAGTACTTC; CDR3: CSARSGSTYEQYF; J: TRBJ2-7; V: TRBV20-1; D: NA; size: NA
DNA: TGTGCCAGCAGCCCCCGTTTTAGGGAAGGGAACACTGAAGCTTTCTTT; CDR3: CASSPRFREGNTEAFF; J: TRBJ1-1; V: TRBV11-2; D: NA; size: NA
DNA: TGTGCCAGCAACCGGGACGGACCCGGGGAGACCCAGTACTTC; CDR3: CASNRDGPGETQYF; J: TRBJ2-5; V: TRBV5-4; D: NA; size: NA
DNA: TGCAGTGCTAGAGGAGACAGGGTCCACTCTGGGGCCAACGTCCTGACTTTC; CDR3: CSARGDRVHSGANVLTF; J: TRBJ2-6; V: TRBV20-1; D: TRBD1; size: NA
DNA: TGTGCCAGCAGGATTAACGGACAGGGGGAGACTGAAGCTTTCTTT; CDR3: CASRINGQGETEAFF; J: TRBJ1-1; V: TRBV6-2/TRBV6-3; D: TRBD1; size: NA
DNA: TGTGCCAGCAGTTCTTCAGGGGTCGGTACGCAGTATTTT; CDR3: CASSSSGVGTQYF; J: TRBJ2-3; V: TRBV12-3/TRBV12-4; D: NA; size: NA
DNA: TGTGCCAGCAGTTTCCTAGCGGGAGGGAGCACCGGGGAGCTGTTTTTT; CDR3: CASSFLAGGSTGELFF; J: TRBJ2-2; V: TRBV27; D: TRBD2; size: few
DNA: TGTGCCAGCAGCTTAGGACAGTTCACGGAGCAGTACTTC; CDR3: CASSLGQFTEQYF; J: TRBJ2-7; V: TRBV7-2; D: NA; size: few